Given below is one TCR beta chain in context. The sample originates from a study of OX40 agonist ivuxolimab in advanced cancers. CDR1 is LNHNV and CDR2 is YYDKDF in the germline V gene (reference sequence). The V and J ends lost 9 bases and 0 bases respectively, with 12 bases between them. This CDR3 has 14 residues. Generated by immunoSEQ multiplex PCR, the TCRdb table keeps only in-frame clones and is missing some. Of more than 45,000 clones in the sample, approximately 91% are singletons; the top ten hold more than 6.5%. The sequenced sample was CD4+ or CD8+ T cells sorted from blood, obtained in a trial of the OX40 agonist ivuxolimab. The gene calls are TRBV15 and TRBJ2-1; D assignment may be TRBD1 or TRBD2 (5 bases each). The clonotype comes from an adult with an advanced solid tumor such as melanoma, head and neck, liver or kidney cancer. The CDR3 is CATGRPFSYNEQFF. In DNA form, the CDR3 reads TGTGCCACGGGACGTCCCTTCTCCTACAATGAGCAGTTCTTC.